Each of the 30 T cell receptor beta chains below was sequenced from the same sample in a study of T cell repertoires in cytomegalovirus infection. TCRdb recomputed calls from the reads with MiXCR, one row per CDR3 protein. In the table there are approximately 700,000 distinct CDR3 sequences, roughly 36% of which are singletons. The sequencing sample was made of PBMCs. The receptors shown here come from a human donor in good health (CMV status not recorded). Some clones in this sample may be carry-over from other donors' samples.

The V gene is TRBV4-2, the J gene TRBJ1-5, with D hard to call. V was trimmed by 0 bases and J by 7 bases, leaving 13 bases between them. The V gene's germline CDR1 is LGHNA and CDR2 YNFKEQ. CDR3 length: 15 amino acids. The CDR3 loop reads CASSQEWSNNQPQHF. The CDR3 DNA reads as TGTGCCAGCAGCCAAGAGTGGAGTAACAACCAGCCCCAGCATTTT.

On this clonotype: This likely traces to a read error, being one base from a far larger clone. CDR3 sequence (DNA): TGTGCCAGCAGCTTAGCCGGTGGAAACTATGGCTACCCCTTC. It yields the protein CASSLAGGNYGYPF. The rearrangement uses TRBV7-6 and TRBJ1-2; D is unresolved. Looked up from germline, CDR1 is SGHVS and CDR2 is FNYEAQ. The CDR3 spans 14 residues.

This clonotype was detected ten times or more. The chain recombines TRBV28 with TRBJ2-6; D tentatively fits TRBD1 or TRBD2 (5 bases each). This CDR3 comprises 19 residues. From germline, CDR1 is MDHEN and CDR2 SYDVKM. V was trimmed by 4 bases and J by 0 bases, leaving 19 bases between them. The CDR3 bases are TGTGCCAGCAGTTCCCCATATGGAGTGGGGGACTCTGGGGCCAACGTCCTGACTTTC. Translation gives CASSSPYGVGDSGANVLTF. Supplemented by reference TRBV28 and TRBJ2-6, the full variable domain reads DVKVTQSSRYLVKRTGEKVFLECVQDMDHENMFWYRQDPGLGLRLIYFSYDVKMKEKGDIPEGYSVSREKKERFSLILESASTNQTSMYLCASSSPYGVGDSGANVLTFGAGSRLTVL.

The CDR3 spells CSVTVAGGSGELFF. CDR3 nucleotides: TGCAGCGTTACGGTAGCGGGAGGATCCGGGGAGCTGTTTTTT. The gene calls are TRBV29-1 and TRBJ2-2; TRBD2 agrees at 10 bases. The CDR3 runs to 14 residues. J gave up 6 bases and V 5 bases, and 6 bases lay outside the gene matches. CDR1 and CDR2 (germline): SQVTM, ANQGSEA.

V and J are TRBV5-1 and TRBJ2-5, with D perhaps TRBD2 (5 bases). This CDR3 is built from 13 residues. Trimming removed 1 base from V and 8 bases from J, with 12 bases in between. The germline gives CDR1 SGHRS, CDR2 YFSETQ. The DNA of the CDR3 is TGCGCCAGCAGCTTGCTCGGGGAAAAAACCCAGTACTTC. Translated: CASSLLGEKTQYF.

This clonotype has a count of ten or more. The rearrangement links TRBV7-9 to TRBJ2-3; 7 bases are a match to TRBD1. V lost 5 bases and J lost 0; bases outside the gene matches: 2. From germline, CDR1 is SEHNR and CDR2 FQNEAQ (reference sequence). The CDR3 is 14 residues long. CDR3 bases: TGTGCCAGCAGCCAGACAGGGAGCACAGATACGCAGTATTTT. Encoded protein: CASSQTGSTDTQYF.

The gene calls are TRBV5-1 and TRBJ2-1, with D possibly being TRBD2 (6 bases). Trimming removed 0 bases from V and 9 bases from J, with 22 bases in between. CDR1 SGHRS and CDR2 YFSETQ come from the germline V gene. The CDR3 extends over 17 amino acids. CDR3 residues: CASSLAEGTLERGEQFF. DNA of the CDR3: TGCGCCAGCAGCTTGGCGGAGGGCACGTTGGAGCGAGGTGAGCAGTTCTTC.

This clonotype was seen ten or more times. This chain joins TRBV27 and TRBJ2-6; D not certain. Germline V gene sequence: CDR1 MNHEY, CDR2 SMNVEV (reference sequence). The CDR3 has 17 amino acids. Trimming shortened V by 3 bases and J by 3 bases, and 15 bases separated the two germline ends. CDR3: CASSLFLGSGGANVLTF. The CDR3 nucleotides are TGTGCCAGCAGTTTGTTTTTGGGCTCTGGTGGGGCCAACGTCCTGACTTTC.

The chain combines TRBV12-3 or TRBV12-4 with TRBJ2-1; TRBD2 matches at 9 bases. The CDR3 covers 16 residues. V lost 8 bases and J lost 2; bases outside the gene matches: 10. The CDR3: CASERPPSGAYNEQFF. CDR3 in DNA: TGTGCCAGCGAAAGGCCCCCTAGCGGGGCCTACAATGAGCAGTTCTTC.

The chain recombines TRBV29-1 with TRBJ1-2; D gene ambiguous. Looked up from germline, CDR1 is SQVTM and CDR2 is ANQGSEA. The V end lost 7 bases, the J end lost 2 bases, and 20 bases lay between the germline ends. The CDR3 loop spans 15 amino acids. The CDR3 DNA sequence: TGCAGCGCCCCGTCTGTGCCAGGCTCCAACTATGGCTACACCTTC. It is translated as CSAPSVPGSNYGYTF.

The chain carries TRBV6-5 and TRBJ1-4; tentatively, D is TRBD1 (5 bases). The CDR3 runs 16 residues. In germline, CDR1 is MNHEY, CDR2 SVGAGI. V was cut by 5 bases and J by 5 bases, with 18 bases left in between. Here the CDR3 DNA reads TGTGCCAGCAGTAGGACTTCCGGGACGGGCAATGAAAAACTGTTTTTT. Its protein is CASSRTSGTGNEKLFF.

This clonotype has only one observation. The germline gene is not matched at one end of the junction; a read error may be the cause. The chain links TRBV28 to TRBJ2-1; 9 nucleotides match TRBD2. The CDR3 has 11 amino acids. The germline V gene has CDR1 MDHEN and CDR2 SYDVKM. The CDR3 nucleotides read TGTGCCAGCAGCGGGGGACTAGCCCTTTGCTTC. This gives the protein CASSGGLALCF.

In its sample, this clonotype was seen a few times. The CDR3 is CASSTRPAVSGANVLTF. DNA for the CDR3: TGTGCCAGCAGTACTCGCCCGGCGGTATCTGGGGCCAACGTCCTGACTTTC. The V gene is TRBV28, the J gene TRBJ2-6; D uncertain. Trimming took off 5 bases at V and 1 base at J, with 15 bases between the two ends. Germline CDR1 reads MDHEN; CDR2 reads SYDVKM. The CDR3 is 17 residues long.

This clonotype showed up just a few times. The V call is TRBV7-9, the J call TRBJ2-3, with TRBD2 identical over 10 bases. The CDR3 has 15 residues. J lost 4 bases, V lost 6 bases, and 7 bases had no gene match. From germline, CDR1 is SEHNR and CDR2 FQNEAQ (reference sequence). Here the CDR3 reads CASRILAGSSDTQYF. The DNA for the CDR3 is TGTGCCAGCAGAATACTAGCGGGATCGTCAGATACGCAGTATTTT.

The J gene is TRBJ1-5, the V gene TRBV11-2; D uncertain. Germline CDR1 and CDR2: SGHAT and FQNNGV. Trimming left V 5 bases short and J 3 bases short, with 11 bases between. This CDR3 region has 14 residues. The chain's CDR3 is CASSRDIFNQPQHF. In DNA form, the CDR3 reads TGTGCCAGCAGCCGCGACATTTTCAATCAGCCCCAGCATTTT. Looking up the rest from reference TRBV11-2 and TRBJ1-5 gives the full variable domain: EAGVAQSPRYKIIEKRQSVAFWCNPISGHATLYWYQQILGQGPKLLIQFQNNGVVDDSQLPKDRFSAERLKGVDSTLKIQPAKLEDSAVYLCASSRDIFNQPQHFGDGTRLSIL.

This clonotype has a handful of counts. This rearrangement joins TRBV7-3 to TRBJ2-1; TRBD2 matches 10 bases. The CDR3 totals 16 residues. Germline V gene data show CDR1 as SGHTA and CDR2 as FQGTGA. The trim removed 5 bases at V and 6 bases at J, leaving 10 bases unmatched. For the CDR3, the DNA is TGTGCCAGCAGCCCCTCCCCAGCGGGGGGGATCAATGAGCAGTTCTTC. Translation gives CASSPSPAGGINEQFF. The full variable domain, completed using reference TRBV7-3 and TRBJ2-1, is GAGVSQTPSNKVTEKGKYVELRCDPISGHTALYWYRQSLGQGPEFLIYFQGTGAADDSGLPNDRFFAVRPEGSVSTLKIQRTERGDSAVYLCASSPSPAGGINEQFFGPGTRLTVL.

This clonotype was seen more than once but under ten times. The V and J genes are TRBV25-1 and TRBJ1-1; D ambiguous. V was cut by 4 bases and J by 6 bases, with 15 bases left in between. The CDR3 has 14 amino acids. Germline V gene data show CDR1 as MGHDK and CDR2 as SYGVNS. The CDR3 DNA follows: TGTGCCAGCAGTGGACGTAGCGGGAGGGCTGAAGCTTTCTTT. Amino acid sequence: CASSGRSGRAEAFF. Full variable domain (outside the CDR3, taken from reference TRBV25-1 and TRBJ1-1): EADIYQTPRYLVIGTGKKITLECSQTMGHDKMYWYQQDPGMELHLIHYSYGVNSTEKGDLSSESTVSRIRTEHFPLTLESARPSHTSQYLCASSGRSGRAEAFFGQGTRLTVV.

This clonotype showed up just a few times. V and J are TRBV4-1 and TRBJ1-1; D remains ambiguous. The V gene's germline CDR1 is MGHRA and CDR2 YSYEKL. CDR3 size: 14 residues. V dropped 3 bases and J dropped 3 bases, with 11 bases sitting between them. The CDR3 DNA follows: TGCGCCAGCAGCCAGCAAAGGAGCGACACTGAAGCTTTCTTT. This codes for CASSQQRSDTEAFF.

This clonotype was detected ten times or more. The gene calls are TRBV4-2 and TRBJ1-2; D unclear. Per the germline V gene, CDR1 is LGHNA and CDR2 is YNFKEQ. This CDR3 contains 16 residues. Trimming stripped 0 bases from V and 4 bases from J, with 15 bases between. The CDR3 loop is CASSQDQAGFSYGYTF. The DNA for the CDR3 is TGTGCCAGCAGCCAAGATCAGGCGGGTTTCAGCTATGGCTACACCTTC.

The chain links TRBV4-1 to TRBJ2-4; D possibly corresponds to TRBD2 (6 bases). Germline CDR1 MGHRA, CDR2 YSYEKL. V was pared by 1 base and J by 6 bases, with 13 bases between. CDR3 length equals 15 residues. The CDR3 is CASSQVGEAVNIQYF. The CDR3 bases are TGCGCCAGCAGCCAAGTGGGGGAGGCGGTAAACATTCAGTACTTC.

This clonotype was detected only a few times. This chain links TRBV6-6 with TRBJ1-1, with 8 bases fitting TRBD1. V shed 0 bases and J 3 bases; nucleotides not matched to a gene: 9. In germline, CDR1 is MNHNY, CDR2 SVGAGI (reference sequence). CDR3 size: 17 residues. The CDR3 DNA reads as TGTGCCAGCAGTTACTCAGGGACAGGTTTGGAGGACACTGAAGCTTTCTTT. Its translation: CASSYSGTGLEDTEAFF.

This sequence joins TRBV2 and TRBJ2-1; TRBD1 might be the D (6 bases). The CDR3 is 15 residues long. V shed 7 bases and J shed 4 bases, with 17 bases lying between them. Germline V gene data show CDR1 as SNHLY and CDR2 as FYNNEI. This CDR3 is CASTAQGTFYNEQFF. The CDR3 DNA sequence: TGTGCCAGCACCGCCCAGGGGACATTTTACAATGAGCAGTTCTTC.

The chain joins TRBV12-3 or TRBV12-4 to TRBJ1-2; D not certain. Trimming took 2 bases from V and 8 from J, leaving 15 bases between them. The CDR3 is 14 amino acids. CDR3 DNA sequence: TGTGCCAGCAGTTTATCGGGGATCTTGTGGGGCTACACCTTC. Amino acid sequence: CASSLSGILWGYTF.

As regards this clonotype: Likely a read error: the CDR3 ends without its conserved phenylalanine or tryptophan. CDR3: CASRYGNEQFC. The CDR3 nucleotides read TGCGCCAGCAGGTACGGTAATGAGCAGTTCTGC. The chain combines TRBV10-2 with TRBJ2-1, with D uncertain. Germline V gives CDR1 WSHSY, CDR2 SAAADI. CDR3 length: 11 residues. The ends were cut back, 6 bases at V and 7 bases at J, with 7 bases in the middle.

This sequence joins TRBV7-8 and TRBJ2-1; TRBD2 agrees at 8 bases. V lost 10 bases, J lost 10 bases, and 12 bases stayed unmatched. The CDR3 loop spans 13 amino acids. CDR1 is SGHVS and CDR2 is FQNEAQ in the germline V gene. The CDR3 bases are TGTGCCATCGGGACTAGAAGAAGTTTGGAGCAGTTCTTC. This translates into CAIGTRRSLEQFF.

This chain links TRBV14 with TRBJ2-2, with D unresolved. Germline-derived CDR1 and CDR2 are SGHDN and FVKESK. The ends were cut back, 0 bases at V and 6 bases at J, with 11 bases in the middle. This CDR3 has 15 amino acids. CDR3 protein: CASSQDRGFPGELFF. The DNA of the CDR3 is TGTGCCAGCAGCCAAGATCGAGGATTCCCCGGGGAGCTGTTTTTT.

Ten or more counts support this clonotype. The rearrangement links TRBV7-6 to TRBJ1-5, with a possible D match to TRBD1 (5 bases). CDR3 length equals 16 residues. V lost 5 bases and J lost 5, with 19 bases in between. Germline CDR1 and CDR2: SGHVS and FNYEAQ. This chain's CDR3 is CASSPTRGERDQPQHF. The DNA of the CDR3 is TGTGCCAGCAGCCCTACCCGGGGGGAGAGGGATCAGCCCCAGCATTTT.

This clonotype was picked up many times. The chain employs TRBV11-2 and TRBJ1-1; D unclear. Germline CDR1 is SGHAT and CDR2 is FQNNGV. This CDR3 comprises 12 residues. The V gene lost 8 bases and the J gene lost 1 base, with 8 bases spanning the gap. The CDR3 region is CASGTQNTEAFF. CDR3 sequence (DNA): TGTGCCAGCGGCACCCAGAACACTGAAGCTTTCTTT.

This clonotype was counted a few times. The V call is TRBV19, the J call TRBJ2-6, with D unclear. The V and J ends lost 5 bases and 2 bases respectively, with 4 bases between them. The CDR3 is made up of 13 amino acids. CDR1 LNHDA and CDR2 SQIVND come from the germline V gene (reference sequence). The CDR3 region is CASSGTGANVLTF. Here the CDR3 DNA reads TGTGCCAGTAGTGGAACTGGGGCCAACGTCCTGACTTTC.

This clonotype was observed a few times. V is TRBV4-1 and J is TRBJ2-7; D perhaps matches TRBD1 (6 bases). Germline CDR1 and CDR2: MGHRA and YSYEKL. The CDR3 has 16 amino acids. V was trimmed by 0 bases and J by 3 bases, leaving 15 bases between them. In nucleotides, the CDR3 is TGCGCCAGCAGCCAAGAAGTGGCAGGGGTCGGCTACGAGCAGTACTTC. Its translation: CASSQEVAGVGYEQYF.